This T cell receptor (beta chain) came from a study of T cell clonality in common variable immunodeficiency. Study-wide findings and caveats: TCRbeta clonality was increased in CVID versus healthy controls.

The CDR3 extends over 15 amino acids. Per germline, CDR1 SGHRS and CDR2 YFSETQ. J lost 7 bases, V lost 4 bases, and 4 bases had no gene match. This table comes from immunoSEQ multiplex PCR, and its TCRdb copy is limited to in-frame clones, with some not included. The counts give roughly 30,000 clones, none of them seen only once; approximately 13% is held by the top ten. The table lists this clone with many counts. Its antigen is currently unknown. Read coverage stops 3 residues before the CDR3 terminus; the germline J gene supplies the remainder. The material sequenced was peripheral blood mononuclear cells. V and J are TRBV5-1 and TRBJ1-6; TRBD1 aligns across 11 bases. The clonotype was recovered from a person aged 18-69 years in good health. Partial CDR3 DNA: TGCGCCAGCAGCACGGGACAGGGGGGGAATTCACCC. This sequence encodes CASSTGQGGNSP. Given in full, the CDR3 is CASSTGQGGNSPLHF.